Listed here are 7 T cell receptor beta chains from one sample, sequenced in a study of cytomegalovirus exposure and HLA in healthy donors. The PCR had 60 Vbeta and 13 Jbeta primers. Assay: immunoSEQ multiplex PCR; the TCRdb copy retains only in-frame clones and omits some. This sample has some 150,000 clones, with less than 80% found just once. The sequenced sample consisted of PBMCs. The receptors were gathered from a man aged 35-49 years in good health and CMV-seronegative.

V gene TRBV5-4 combines with J gene TRBJ2-3; D is ambiguous. Trimming pared 6 bases from V and 2 bases from J, leaving 10 bases between. Germline V lookup: CDR1 SGHNT, CDR2 YYREEE (reference sequence). This CDR3 is built from 13 residues. DNA for the CDR3: TGTGCCAGCATGACTCCGCACACAGATACGCAGTATTTT. Protein: CASMTPHTDTQYF.

This chain connects TRBV27 to TRBJ2-1; 7 bases align to TRBD1. V gave up 10 bases and J gave up 1 base; unmatched junction bases: 4. This CDR3 is built from 13 residues. Germline CDR1 and CDR2: MNHEY and SMNVEV (reference sequence). As DNA, the CDR3 is TGTGCCACCCGACAGGGATCCTACAATGAGCAGTTCTTC. Its protein product is CATRQGSYNEQFF.

The rearrangement links TRBV18 to TRBJ2-3; tentatively, D is TRBD2 (5 bases). The CDR3 covers 20 residues. V lost 6 bases, J lost 2 bases, and 30 bases lay in between. In germline, CDR1 is KGHSH, CDR2 LQKENI. The CDR3 nucleotides are TGTGCCAGCTCCCCCAGCGGAGACTCAACGCCCGTCCCGCCCACAGATACGCAGTATTTT. Protein product: CASSPSGDSTPVPPTDTQYF.

For this clone: The junction differs from germline at one of its ends, possibly a read error. The genes are TRBV7-9 and TRBJ1-1; no clear D. The CDR3 sequence is 12 residues long. Germline V gene lookup returns CDR1 SEHNR and CDR2 FQNEAQ (reference sequence). This chain's CDR3 is CSSFVGNTEAFF. CDR3 DNA sequence: TGTTCCAGCTTCGTCGGGAACACTGAAGCTTTCTTT.

This clone has just one count. The V and J genes are TRBV18 and TRBJ2-7; D is perhaps TRBD1 (5 bases). Germline CDR1 reads KGHSH; CDR2 reads LQKENI. This CDR3 is built from 13 residues. With 3 bases removed from V and 3 bases from J, the gap between germline ends came to 9 bases. The CDR3 sequence is CASSPLDNYEQYF. The CDR3 DNA is TGTGCCAGCTCACCCTTGGACAACTACGAGCAGTACTTC.

This chain links TRBV5-4 with TRBJ2-3, with a weak D call TRBD2 (5 bases). This CDR3 comprises 13 residues. Trimming pared 5 bases from V and 1 base from J, leaving 8 bases between. CDR1 and CDR2 (germline): SGHNT, YYREEE (reference sequence). The chain's CDR3 is CASRERGTDTQYF. The CDR3 bases are TGTGCCAGCAGGGAGAGGGGCACAGATACGCAGTATTTT.

The CDR3 here is CASRRLAGEPGELFF. The CDR3 DNA reads as TGTGCCAGCAGGAGACTAGCGGGAGAGCCCGGGGAGCTGTTTTTT. The rearrangement joins TRBV2 to TRBJ2-2, with 12 bases lining up with TRBD2. There are 15 residues in the CDR3. J gave up 6 bases and V 6 bases, and 5 bases lay outside the gene matches. Looked up from germline, CDR1 is SNHLY and CDR2 is FYNNEI.